The 25 T cell receptor beta chains in this list originate from one sample, sequenced in a study of cytomegalovirus exposure and HLA in healthy donors. The PCR was carried out with 60 Vbeta primers and 13 Jbeta primers. The table came from immunoSEQ multiplex PCR; TCRdb's copy has only in-frame clones and leaves some out. Found here are 200,000 or so clones, 78% of them singletons; the top ten hold less than 4.5%. Sequencing was carried out using PBMCs. All receptors come from a male donor in good health and CMV-seronegative.

The chain links TRBV28 to TRBJ2-2; 11 nucleotides align to TRBD1. Germline V gene sequence: CDR1 MDHEN, CDR2 SYDVKM. V was pared by 7 bases and J by 9 bases, with 13 bases of the junction left unmatched. CDR3 length: 16 amino acids. In nucleotides, the CDR3 is TGTGCCAGCAACCCCTCCGGGACAGGGGGAAGGAGGGAGCTGTTTTTT. It specifies CASNPSGTGGRRELFF.

This clone occurred a few times. This chain links TRBV5-1 with TRBJ1-1; D possibly corresponds to TRBD1 (5 bases). The CDR3 has 14 residues. The V gene lost 4 bases and the J gene lost 1 base, with 11 bases spanning the gap. CDR1 is SGHRS and CDR2 is YFSETQ in the germline V gene. CDR3 region: CASSPGGWNTEAFF. The CDR3 bases are TGCGCCAGCAGCCCTGGGGGGTGGAACACTGAAGCTTTCTTT.

In its sample, this clone was seen a few times. The DNA for the CDR3 is TGCGCCAGCAGCCAAGATACTCGACTAGCGGGAGGGCCCGAGCAGTACTTC. Amino acids: CASSQDTRLAGGPEQYF. The chain employs TRBV4-1 and TRBJ2-7, with 14 bases aligning to TRBD2. CDR3 length: 17 residues. Looked up from germline, CDR1 is MGHRA and CDR2 is YSYEKL. The ends lost 0 bases at V and 6 bases at J; junction bases unmatched: 7.

The CDR3 DNA reads as TGTGCCACCAGCAGCCCCAGGGACGGGAGGGCGGATACGCAGTATTTT. Its protein is CATSSPRDGRADTQYF. The chain is built from TRBV15 and TRBJ2-3, with TRBD2 identical over 8 bases. Germline lookup yields CDR1 LNHNV and CDR2 YYDKDF (reference sequence). With V trimmed by 3 bases and J by 6 bases, 11 bases remained unmatched. The CDR3 has 16 residues. The full variable domain, rest sourced from reference TRBV15 and TRBJ2-3, is DAMVIQNPRYQVTQFGKPVTLSCSQTLNHNVMYWYQQKSSQAPKLLFHYYDKDFNNEADTPDNFQSRRPNTSFCFLDIRSPGLGDTAMYLCATSSPRDGRADTQYFGPGTRLTVL.

This sequence joins TRBV4-1 and TRBJ1-4; D remains unclear. V was shortened by 1 base and J by 7 bases, with 16 bases between the two germline ends. This CDR3 region has 16 residues. CDR1 MGHRA and CDR2 YSYEKL come from the germline V gene. The CDR3 reads CASSQGRPGVSEKLFF. The CDR3 coding sequence is TGCGCCAGCAGCCAAGGCAGGCCCGGTGTGAGTGAAAAACTGTTTTTT.

The V gene is TRBV6-6, the J gene TRBJ1-2; 9 bases agree with TRBD1. The CDR3 sequence is 15 residues long. Trimming cost V 5 bases and J 7 bases; bases outside gene matches: 11. Germline CDR1 is MNHNY and CDR2 is SVGAGI (reference sequence). CDR3 sequence (DNA): TGTGCCAGCAGTCAACCGGGACAGGGATGGGGTGGCTACACCTTC. It codes for CASSQPGQGWGGYTF.

As to this clone: Other DNA sequences from this sample encode an identical CDR3 as well. The V call is TRBV18, the J call TRBJ2-5; D remains unclear. Per germline, CDR1 KGHSH and CDR2 LQKENI. The ends were cut back, 1 base at V and 3 bases at J, with 3 bases in the middle. CDR3 length equals 12 residues. CDR3 amino acids: CASSPREETQYF. The CDR3 nucleotides are TGTGCCAGCTCACCACGAGAAGAGACCCAGTACTTC.

This clone has just a few counts. V usage is TRBV18 and J usage is TRBJ2-5; the D gene is possibly TRBD1 (5 bases). This CDR3 is 14 amino acids long. V lost 6 bases to trimming and J lost 0 bases, with 11 bases between them. The germline V gene encodes CDR1 KGHSH and CDR2 LQKENI. The CDR3: CASSPAGNQETQYF. CDR3 in DNA: TGTGCCAGCTCCCCCGCAGGGAACCAAGAGACCCAGTACTTC.

This clone was seen just once. This sequence joins TRBV28 and TRBJ1-2; D is ambiguous. The CDR3 runs to 12 residues. Deletions cut 6 bases from V and 2 bases from J, with 7 bases between. Looked up from germline, CDR1 is MDHEN and CDR2 is SYDVKM. This chain's CDR3 is CASRRENYGYTF. CDR3 bases: TGTGCCAGCAGGAGGGAAAACTATGGCTACACCTTC.

This rearrangement joins TRBV6-4 to TRBJ2-5, with a weak D call TRBD1 (5 bases). The CDR3 is 13 amino acids. Germline V gene sequence: CDR1 MRHNA, CDR2 SNTAGT. V was clipped by 3 bases and J by 7 bases, with 12 bases between them. The CDR3 spells CASSDDQGGTQYF. As DNA, the CDR3 is TGTGCCAGCAGTGATGACCAGGGTGGGACCCAGTACTTC.

The CDR3 DNA is TGTGCCAGCAGCCCGCCGGGACAGCTATATGGCTACACCTTC. Protein: CASSPPGQLYGYTF. This chain connects TRBV11-2 to TRBJ1-2, with 7 bases matching TRBD1. The CDR3 is 14 amino acids. Trimming cost V 5 bases and J 5 bases; bases outside gene matches: 8. Germline V lookup: CDR1 SGHAT, CDR2 FQNNGV.

This clone has only a few counts. The J gene is TRBJ2-7, the V gene TRBV5-4; 12 bases match TRBD1. Per the germline V gene, CDR1 is SGHNT and CDR2 is YYREEE (reference sequence). The CDR3 spans 14 residues. J gave up 6 bases and V 4 bases, and 5 bases lay outside the gene matches. CDR3 in amino acids: CASSPWDRGLEQYF. In DNA, the CDR3 is TGTGCCAGCAGCCCCTGGGACAGGGGGCTCGAGCAGTACTTC.

The chain joins TRBV28 to TRBJ2-3; maybe TRBD1 (6 bases). The CDR3 sequence is 14 residues long. V was trimmed by 6 bases and J by 2 bases, leaving 12 bases between them. CDR1 is MDHEN and CDR2 is SYDVKM in the germline V gene. CDR3 loop: CASSHRTVTDTQYF. CDR3 DNA sequence: TGTGCCAGCAGCCACCGGACAGTCACAGATACGCAGTATTTT. The variable domain in full, with the rest retrieved from reference TRBV28 and TRBJ2-3, is DVKVTQSSRYLVKRTGEKVFLECVQDMDHENMFWYRQDPGLGLRLIYFSYDVKMKEKGDIPEGYSVSREKKERFSLILESASTNQTSMYLCASSHRTVTDTQYFGPGTRLTVL.

This clone showed up just a few times. The chain combines TRBV18 with TRBJ2-7; maybe TRBD1 (6 bases). The V gene lost 5 bases and the J gene lost 1 base, with 12 bases spanning the gap. The CDR3 covers 14 residues. CDR1 KGHSH and CDR2 LQKENI come from the germline V gene. Here the CDR3 DNA reads TGTGCCAGCTCAATAAATGGACAGTCCTACGAGCAGTACTTC. This encodes CASSINGQSYEQYF. The complete variable domain, with remaining parts taken from reference TRBV18 and TRBJ2-7, reads NAGVMQNPRHLVRRRGQEARLRCSPMKGHSHVYWYRQLPEEGLKFMVYLQKENIIDESGMPKERFSAEFPKEGPSILRIQQVVRGDSAAYFCASSINGQSYEQYFGPGTRLTVT.

The chain is built from TRBV5-1 and TRBJ2-3; 8 bases agree with TRBD1. This CDR3 region has 15 residues. J was trimmed by 5 bases and V by 2 bases; bases with no gene match: 7. Germline CDR1 and CDR2: SGHRS and YFSETQ. CDR3 DNA sequence: TGCGCCAGCAGCTTCCAGGGGGCATCTTTAGATACGCAGTATTTT. It codes for CASSFQGASLDTQYF.

V and J are TRBV5-8 and TRBJ2-3; a weak D match, TRBD1 (5 bases). The V gene's germline CDR1 is SGHTS and CDR2 YDEGEE. Trimming left V 2 bases short and J 4 bases short, with 20 bases between. The CDR3 is 17 residues long. The CDR3 here is CASSFPGFRVDPDTQYF. In nucleotides, the CDR3 is TGTGCCAGCAGCTTTCCAGGGTTCAGGGTGGATCCAGATACGCAGTATTTT.

This clone was counted once. The gene calls are TRBV19 and TRBJ1-4; unclear D gene. Germline assignment: CDR1 LNHDA and CDR2 SQIVND (reference sequence). The CDR3 covers 14 residues. Trimming shortened V by 10 bases and J by 5 bases, and 17 bases separated the two germline ends. CDR3 bases: TGTGCCACCCAGCGGGGTTATAAGAATGAAAAACTGTTTTTT. Protein sequence: CATQRGYKNEKLFF. Full variable domain (rest looked up from reference TRBV19 and TRBJ1-4): DGGITQSPKYLFRKEGQNVTLSCEQNLNHDAMYWYRQDPGQGLRLIYYSQIVNDFQKGDIAEGYSVSREKKESFPLTVTSAQKNPTAFYLCATQRGYKNEKLFFGSGTQLSVL.

The rearrangement uses TRBV7-8 and TRBJ2-2, with TRBD1 identical over 7 bases. Trimming at V came to 5 bases and at J to 5 bases, leaving 8 bases not matched to a gene. CDR1 is SGHVS, CDR2 FQNEAQ, per germline. The CDR3 is 15 amino acids. CDR3 DNA sequence: TGTGCCAGCAGCAACACAATACAGGGGACCGGGGAGCTGTTTTTT. Its translation: CASSNTIQGTGELFF.

The gene calls are TRBV25-1 and TRBJ1-6, with a possible D match to TRBD1 (6 bases). The CDR3 sequence is 16 residues long. The germline V gene has CDR1 MGHDK and CDR2 SYGVNS. The germline V and J ends were trimmed by 1 base and 7 bases, with 14 bases remaining between them. The DNA of the CDR3 is TGTGCCAGCAGTGAATTCGGCAGGGGCAACAATTCACCCCTCCACTTT. This translates into CASSEFGRGNNSPLHF.

A few counts support this clone. Other DNA sequences of this sample code for an identical CDR3. This sequence joins TRBV19 and TRBJ2-7, with D maybe TRBD1 (5 bases). This CDR3 is built from 11 residues. Germline CDR1 and CDR2: LNHDA and SQIVND (reference sequence). Deletions cut 8 bases from V and 2 bases from J, with 7 bases between. CDR3 region: CASQGAYEQYF. CDR3 sequence (DNA): TGTGCCAGTCAGGGTGCCTACGAGCAGTACTTC.

The gene calls are TRBV4-2 and TRBJ1-4; D is uncertain. In germline, CDR1 is LGHNA, CDR2 YNFKEQ. CDR3 size: 11 residues. CDR3 sequence: CLTTTNEKLFF. The CDR3 DNA reads as TGTTTGACAACAACTAATGAAAAACTGTTTTTT.

The CDR3 sequence: CASSGGVGLETQYF. CDR3 in DNA: TGTGCCAGCAGTGGGGGGGTTGGGTTAGAGACCCAGTACTTC. The rearrangement links TRBV2 to TRBJ2-5; D is possibly TRBD2 (6 bases). V was shortened by 4 bases and J by 4 bases, with 13 bases between the two germline ends. Looked up from germline, CDR1 is SNHLY and CDR2 is FYNNEI. The CDR3 runs 14 residues. Together with reference TRBV2 and TRBJ2-5, the CDR3 gives the full variable domain: EPEVTQTPSHQVTQMGQEVILRCVPISNHLYFYWYRQILGQKVEFLVSFYNNEISEKSEIFDDQFSVERPDGSNFTLKIRSTKLEDSAMYFCASSGGVGLETQYFGPGTRLLVL.

The V and J genes are TRBV5-5 and TRBJ1-5; 10 nucleotides line up with TRBD1. The trim removed 4 bases at V and 3 bases at J, leaving 10 bases unmatched. The CDR3 totals 17 residues. The germline V gene encodes CDR1 SGHKS and CDR2 YYEKEE (reference sequence). The CDR3 protein is CASSQGPGTGVNQPQHF. The CDR3 region has the DNA TGTGCCAGCAGCCAGGGGCCCGGGACAGGGGTCAATCAGCCCCAGCATTTT. The whole variable domain, remainder taken from reference TRBV5-5 and TRBJ1-5, is DAGVTQSPTHLIKTRGQQVTLRCSPISGHKSVSWYQQVLGQGPQFIFQYYEKEERGRGNFPDRFSARQFPNYSSELNVNALLLGDSALYLCASSQGPGTGVNQPQHFGDGTRLSIL.

In DNA form, the CDR3 reads TGTGCCAGCAGCCCGACAGGCCAAGAAGAGACCCAGTACTTC. Amino acid sequence: CASSPTGQEETQYF. The chain couples TRBV13 to TRBJ2-5, with D perhaps matching TRBD1 (6 bases). Germline V CDR1 and CDR2: PRHDT, FYEKMQ (reference sequence). The CDR3 is 14 amino acids. Trimming removed 5 bases at V and 3 bases at J, with 13 bases between.

This clone appeared once. The gene calls are TRBV5-5 and TRBJ1-6; D remains unclear. V lost 0 bases, J lost 4 bases, and 8 bases lay in between. Germline CDR1 SGHKS, CDR2 YYEKEE (reference sequence). This CDR3 spans 15 amino acids. CDR3 in DNA: TGTGCCAGCAGCTTGGGCAGAATTTATAATTCACCCCTCCACTTT. It codes for CASSLGRIYNSPLHF.